The source of this T cell receptor (beta chain) is a study of OX40 agonist ivuxolimab in advanced cancers. General study results and limits: The study found that CD8+ T cells averaged more expanded clones than CD4+.

Profiled with immunoSEQ multiplex PCR; TCRdb holds only in-frame clones, not every one. This table holds roughly 60,000 clones, about 87% found once. For this clone: The antigen is unknown.

If patients had autoimmune disease history or systemic immunosuppression, they were excluded. The V end was cut by 1 base, the J end by 8 bases, with 20 bases between. This CDR3 is built from 17 residues. Germline V gene lookup returns CDR1 MGHRA and CDR2 YSYEKL. The material was CD4+ or CD8+ T cells sorted from blood, obtained in a trial of the OX40 agonist ivuxolimab. The genes are TRBV4-1 and TRBJ1-4; D perhaps matches TRBD1 (6 bases). The TCR was taken from an adult with an advanced solid tumor such as melanoma, head and neck, liver or kidney cancer. This CDR3 reads CASSQAPGTLDREKLFF. CDR3 bases: TGCGCCAGCAGCCAAGCCCCCGGGACACTCGATAGGGAAAAACTGTTTTTT.